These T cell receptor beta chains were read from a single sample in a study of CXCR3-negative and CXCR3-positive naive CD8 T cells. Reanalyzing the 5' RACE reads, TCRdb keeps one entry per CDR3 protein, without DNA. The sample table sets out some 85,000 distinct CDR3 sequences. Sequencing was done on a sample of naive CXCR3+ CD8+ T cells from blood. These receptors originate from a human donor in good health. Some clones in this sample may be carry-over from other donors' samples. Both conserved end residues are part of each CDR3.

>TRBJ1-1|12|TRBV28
CASSALPSEAFF
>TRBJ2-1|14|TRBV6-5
CASSYLGSYNEQFF
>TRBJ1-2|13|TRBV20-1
CSASEDVFYGYTF
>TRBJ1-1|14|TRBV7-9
CASREQGAGTEAFF
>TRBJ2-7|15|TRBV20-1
CSARDRTSDSYEQYF
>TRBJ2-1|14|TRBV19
CASSILESNNEQFF
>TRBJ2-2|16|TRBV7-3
CASSRHTGAHTGELFF
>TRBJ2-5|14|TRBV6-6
CASSYVVGEETQYF
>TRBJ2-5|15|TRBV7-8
CASSPQTGAGETQYF
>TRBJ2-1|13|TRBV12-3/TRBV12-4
CASSFSQGLNEFF